This T cell receptor beta chain was captured in a study of blood T cell repertoires in COVID-19. Study details: Material from acute and convalescent COVID-19 was sourced from the United States, Italy and Spain. Sample material is recorded as cDNA or gDNA derived from T cells, B-cell-depleted T cells, or PBMCs.

This CDR3 spans 14 amino acids. The germline CDR1 and CDR2 sequences are SGHRS and YFSETQ. V dropped 1 base and J dropped 3 bases, with 7 bases sitting between them. In the authors' workflow: Reference gene primers were amplified, and this amplification served to estimate nucleated cell counts. Repertoires were generated with immunoSEQ multiplex PCR, while TCRdb's copy carries only in-frame clones and drops some. V, J and clone size reflect that table, while D and trimming were determined from the DNA. The sample shows some 250,000 clones, 86% of them seen only once. The sequenced sample was peripheral blood. The chain employs TRBV5-1 and TRBJ1-4; the D is unclear. This TCR was sampled from a man in his thirties or forties who had recovered from COVID-19. This chain's CDR3 is CASSLSGSNEKLFF. CDR3 coding DNA: TGCGCCAGCAGCTTGTCAGGCTCTAATGAAAAACTGTTTTTT.